The 29 T cell receptor beta chains in this list originate from one sample, sequenced in a study of cytomegalovirus exposure and HLA in healthy donors. Assay used: immunoSEQ multiplex PCR; TCRdb lists only in-frame clones, some missing. The data hold about 75,000 clones, with just under 85% observed a single time. The sequencing sample was made of PBMCs. These receptor sequences come from a man under 40 in good health and CMV-seronegative.

A few counts support this clone. This sequence joins TRBV7-6 and TRBJ2-7; TRBD1 matches 7 bases. CDR3 length equals 11 residues. CDR1 is SGHVS and CDR2 is FNYEAQ in the germline V gene. Trimming removed 9 bases from V and 9 bases from J; junction bases left unmatched: 8. CDR3 DNA: TGTGCCAGTTCCAGGACAGGACGGCAGTACTTC. Translating gives CASSRTGRQYF.

The chain links TRBV9 to TRBJ1-2; 7 bases are shared with TRBD1. Trimming at V came to 5 bases and at J to 5 bases, leaving 12 bases not matched to a gene. The CDR3 contains 15 residues. Germline CDR1 SGDLS, CDR2 YYNGEE. The CDR3 spells CASRDAGTAHYGYTF. The CDR3 DNA is TGTGCCAGCAGAGACGCCGGGACAGCGCATTATGGCTACACCTTC. Using reference TRBV9 and TRBJ1-2 for the parts outside the CDR3, the full variable domain is DSGVTQTPKHLITATGQRVTLRCSPRSGDLSVYWYQQSLDQGLQFLIQYYNGEERAKGNILERFSAQQFPDLHSELNLSSLELGDSALYFCASRDAGTAHYGYTFGSGTRLTVV.

The gene calls are TRBV7-3 and TRBJ2-5, with D possibly matching TRBD2 (7 bases). The CDR3 totals 13 residues. Trimming cost V 4 bases and J 5 bases, with 11 bases left between them. Germline V gene data show CDR1 as SGHTA and CDR2 as FQGTGA. The CDR3 DNA follows: TGTGCCAGCAGCTCCAGGGGAGGGGAGACCCAGTACTTC. Its protein product is CASSSRGGETQYF.

The J gene is TRBJ2-5, the V gene TRBV19; 13 bases are shared with TRBD2. With 7 bases clipped from V and 2 bases from J, the junction kept 4 bases outside the gene matches. This CDR3 has 15 residues. Germline V gene lookup returns CDR1 LNHDA and CDR2 SQIVND (reference sequence). The CDR3 is CASTPTSGGQETQYF. CDR3 DNA: TGTGCCAGTACCCCGACTAGCGGGGGGCAAGAGACCCAGTACTTC.

This chain connects TRBV5-1 to TRBJ1-2; 8 positions match TRBD1. The CDR3 is made up of 17 amino acids. Germline trimming cut 0 bases from V and 2 bases from J; bases unmatched to any gene: 9. CDR1 and CDR2 from the germline V gene are SGHRS and YFSETQ. CDR3 sequence: CASSLARGPHQNYGYTF. CDR3 DNA: TGCGCCAGCAGCTTGGCCAGGGGGCCCCACCAAAACTATGGCTACACCTTC.

This clone was counted a single time. The chain employs TRBV10-3 and TRBJ1-5; a weak D match, TRBD1 (6 bases). CDR3 size: 13 residues. Per germline, CDR1 ENHRY and CDR2 SYGVKD. V was clipped by 9 bases and J by 11 bases, with 20 bases between them. CDR3 sequence (DNA): TGTGCCATGAGTCAGGGACAAGGGGGGGCCCAGCATTTT. This gives the protein CAMSQGQGGAQHF.

This clone was seen once. This chain uses TRBV7-9 with TRBJ2-5; 8 positions match TRBD2. J was trimmed by 3 bases and V by 5 bases; bases with no gene match: 5. The length of the CDR3 is 14 residues. The germline gives CDR1 SEHNR, CDR2 FQNEAQ (reference sequence). CDR3 bases: TGTGCCAGCAGCCTTATTAGCGGGGAAGAGACCCAGTACTTC. As protein: CASSLISGEETQYF. Looking up the rest from reference TRBV7-9 and TRBJ2-5 gives the full variable domain: DTGVSQNPRHKITKRGQNVTFRCDPISEHNRLYWYRQTLGQGPEFLTYFQNEAQLEKSRLLSDRFSAERPKGSFSTLEIQRTEQGDSAMYLCASSLISGEETQYFGPGTRLLVL.

This clone was seen only a few times. This chain uses TRBV29-1 with TRBJ1-2, with 8 positions matching TRBD1. CDR3 length equals 12 residues. Per germline, CDR1 SQVTM and CDR2 ANQGSEA. V was clipped by 6 bases and J by 2 bases; unmatched bases: 2. The CDR3 region has the DNA TGCAGCGTCGGGGACAGGAACTATGGCTACACCTTC. This sequence encodes CSVGDRNYGYTF.

This clone has a single count. The genes are TRBV7-2 and TRBJ1-4; 7 bases map to TRBD1. CDR1 is SGHTA and CDR2 is FQGNSA in the germline V gene. Trimming took 4 bases from V and 8 from J; bases not matched to a gene: 7. The CDR3 runs to 14 residues. CDR3 protein: CASSSPTGLEKLFF. The CDR3 DNA reads TGTGCCAGCAGCTCACCGACAGGGTTGGAAAAACTGTTTTTT.

CDR3 in amino acids: CASSYPGQGIDGYTF. CDR3 in DNA: TGTGCCAGCAGTTACCCGGGACAGGGGATCGATGGCTACACCTTC. The rearrangement joins TRBV6-5 to TRBJ1-2, with 10 bases aligning to TRBD1. The V segment lost 2 bases and the J segment 6 bases; nucleotides outside the gene matches: 6. There are 15 residues in the CDR3. The V gene's germline CDR1 is MNHEY and CDR2 SVGAGI.

V and J are TRBV4-3 and TRBJ2-7; 9 nucleotides agree with TRBD2. CDR1 and CDR2 from the germline V gene are LGHNA and YSLEER. J gave up 4 bases and V 0 bases, and 7 bases lay outside the gene matches. The CDR3 consists of 16 residues. DNA of the CDR3: TGCGCCAGCAGCCAAGAGGAGCGGGGGGCTCCGTACGAGCAGTACTTC. This sequence encodes CASSQEERGAPYEQYF.

The chain has TRBV5-1 and TRBJ2-2; D possibly corresponds to TRBD1 (6 bases). The V end was cut by 0 bases, the J end by 4 bases, with 16 bases between. Germline V gene lookup returns CDR1 SGHRS and CDR2 YFSETQ. This CDR3 region has 17 residues. CDR3 in DNA: TGCGCCAGCAGCTTGGGTGCGGCAGGGGCTAGCACCGGGGAGCTGTTTTTT. It yields the protein CASSLGAAGASTGELFF.

The chain joins TRBV28 to TRBJ1-5, with TRBD1 as a possible D gene (5 bases). CDR3 length: 15 residues. The ends were cut back, 2 bases at V and 8 bases at J, with 16 bases in the middle. Per germline, CDR1 MDHEN and CDR2 SYDVKM. This chain's CDR3 is CASSLRKIKGEPQHF. CDR3 coding DNA: TGTGCCAGCAGTTTACGGAAAATTAAAGGGGAGCCCCAGCATTTT.

The chain uses TRBV18 and TRBJ2-1, with D possibly matching TRBD1 (5 bases). This CDR3 contains 14 residues. Between the trimmed V and J ends, which lost 0 bases and 7 bases, there was a span of 10 bases. The germline V gene encodes CDR1 KGHSH and CDR2 LQKENI. The CDR3 region has the DNA TGTGCCAGCTCACCACCACCATCAGGGAATGAGCAGTTCTTC. Translation: CASSPPPSGNEQFF. The full variable domain, its missing parts supplied by reference TRBV18 and TRBJ2-1, is NAGVMQNPRHLVRRRGQEARLRCSPMKGHSHVYWYRQLPEEGLKFMVYLQKENIIDESGMPKERFSAEFPKEGPSILRIQQVVRGDSAAYFCASSPPPSGNEQFFGPGTRLTVL.

A few counts support this clone. The chain joins TRBV19 to TRBJ1-4, with D hard to call. The CDR3 spans 16 residues. V was clipped by 1 base and J by 0 bases, with 9 bases between them. CDR1 LNHDA and CDR2 SQIVND come from the germline V gene (reference sequence). In nucleotides, the CDR3 is TGTGCCAGTAGTATAGTACAGAGTGCAACTAATGAAAAACTGTTTTTT. This codes for CASSIVQSATNEKLFF.

CDR3 region: CASSLVTETTAFF. The CDR3 DNA sequence: TGTGCCAGCAGCTTGGTCACCGAAACAACGGCTTTCTTT. The chain joins TRBV5-6 to TRBJ1-1; D remains ambiguous. Trimming pared 0 bases from V and 11 bases from J, leaving 14 bases between. This CDR3 contains 13 residues. Per the germline V gene, CDR1 is SGHDT and CDR2 is YYEEEE.

The chain has TRBV6-1 and TRBJ2-4; TRBD1 aligns across 10 bases. The CDR3 is made up of 15 amino acids. V lost 1 base to trimming and J lost 9 bases; unmatched junction nucleotides: 6. Germline CDR1 and CDR2: MNHNS and SASEGT. CDR3 region: CASSEGGTGAGIQYF. CDR3 in DNA: TGTGCCAGCAGTGAAGGCGGGACAGGGGCCGGCATTCAGTACTTC.

A note on this clone: A read error may produce the germline difference seen at one junction end. The V gene is TRBV7-7, the J gene TRBJ2-5; unclear D gene. In germline, CDR1 is SSHAT, CDR2 FNYEAQ (reference sequence). The CDR3 extends over 14 amino acids. This chain's CDR3 is CASSLGGRQETQYF. CDR3 in DNA: TGTGCTAGCAGCTTAGGCGGCAGACAAGAGACCCAGTACTTC.

This clone has just one count. The chain joins TRBV6-5 to TRBJ2-7; 8 nucleotides line up with TRBD1. This CDR3 region has 12 residues. With V trimmed by 10 bases and J by 3 bases, 5 bases remained unmatched. CDR1 is MNHEY and CDR2 is SVGAGI in the germline V gene. As DNA, the CDR3 is TGTGCCACCCTGGACAGGGACTACGAGCAGTACTTC. It yields the protein CATLDRDYEQYF.

This clone occurred once. The chain uses TRBV9 and TRBJ2-5; 12 nucleotides agree with TRBD2. Germline CDR1 and CDR2: SGDLS and YYNGEE. V was pared by 4 bases and J by 0 bases, with 4 bases of the junction left unmatched. This CDR3 is built from 16 residues. CDR3 in DNA: TGTGCCAGCAGCCCACTAGCGGGGGGATACCAAGAGACCCAGTACTTC. Amino acids: CASSPLAGGYQETQYF.

This clone appeared once. The V gene is TRBV27, the J gene TRBJ2-1; 7 bases map to TRBD1. Germline CDR1 and CDR2: MNHEY and SMNVEV (reference sequence). Unmatched junction bases numbered 10, after V lost 4 bases and J lost 7 bases. This CDR3 spans 15 amino acids. Here the CDR3 reads CASSYKPTGQNEQFF. The CDR3 DNA reads TGTGCCAGCAGTTACAAACCGACAGGGCAGAATGAGCAGTTCTTC.

The CDR3 here is CASSLARGSDTLYYEQYV. The DNA for the CDR3 is TGTGCCAGCAGCTTAGCTAGGGGCTCAGACACCCTCTACTACGAGCAGTACGTC. This rearrangement joins TRBV7-9 to TRBJ2-7; D possibly corresponds to TRBD1 (5 bases). The length of the CDR3 is 18 residues. The V gene's germline CDR1 is SEHNR and CDR2 FQNEAQ (reference sequence). V was pared by 0 bases and J by 3 bases, with 21 bases between.

This clone was seen more than once but under ten times. The V gene is TRBV9, the J gene TRBJ2-3; D is possibly TRBD2 (5 bases). The V gene lost 0 bases and the J gene lost 3 bases, with 14 bases spanning the gap. CDR3 length equals 16 residues. Germline lookup yields CDR1 SGDLS and CDR2 YYNGEE. The CDR3 protein is CASSVDNGRGTDTQYF. CDR3 in DNA: TGTGCCAGCAGCGTAGATAACGGGCGAGGGACAGATACGCAGTATTTT.

V usage is TRBV5-1 and J usage is TRBJ2-7; TRBD2 might be the D (5 bases). This CDR3 region has 13 residues. Trimming took 4 bases from V and 2 from J, leaving 10 bases between them. Germline CDR1 is SGHRS and CDR2 is YFSETQ. CDR3 amino acids: CASSQRQPYEQYF. The CDR3 coding sequence is TGCGCCAGCAGCCAGCGGCAGCCCTACGAGCAGTACTTC.

Notes on this clone: Additional DNA sequences in this sample encode the identical CDR3. This chain links TRBV6-5 with TRBJ2-1, with no clear D. Deletions cut 0 bases from V and 4 bases from J, with 4 bases between. The CDR3 sequence is 13 residues long. CDR1 and CDR2 from the germline V gene are MNHEY and SVGAGI. The DNA of the CDR3 is TGTGCCAGCAGTTACTCCCAGTACAATGAGCAGTTCTTC. This gives the protein CASSYSQYNEQFF.

This clone is a singleton in its sample. The chain carries TRBV30 and TRBJ2-5; tentatively, D is TRBD1 (5 bases). V lost 2 bases and J lost 4, with 11 bases in between. CDR3 length: 13 residues. Per germline, CDR1 GTSNPN and CDR2 SVGIG (reference sequence). The DNA of the CDR3 is TGTGCCTGGAGTCGACAGAGCCCAGAGACCCAGTACTTC. Residues: CAWSRQSPETQYF. The full variable domain, with the rest looked up from reference TRBV30 and TRBJ2-5, is SQTIHQWPATLVQPVGSPLSLECTVEGTSNPNLYWYRQAAGRGLQLLFYSVGIGQISSEVPQNLSASRPQDRQFILSSKKLLLSDSGFYLCAWSRQSPETQYFGPGTRLLVL.

The chain recombines TRBV4-2 with TRBJ2-1; D remains ambiguous. Germline V lookup: CDR1 LGHNA, CDR2 YNFKEQ. The CDR3 has 15 amino acids. V was pared by 5 bases and J by 1 base, with 12 bases between. The CDR3 bases are TGTGCCAGCAGCGGGCAGTATGGTTCCTACAATGAGCAGTTCTTC. It specifies CASSGQYGSYNEQFF.

This clone was observed once. Here the CDR3 reads CASSFSPGFTDTQYF. CDR3 nucleotides: TGTGCCAGCAGCTTTAGCCCGGGGTTCACAGATACGCAGTATTTT. The J gene is TRBJ2-3, the V gene TRBV7-2; D is possibly TRBD2 (5 bases). Germline loops: CDR1 SGHTA, CDR2 FQGNSA. Trimming removed 3 bases at V and 2 bases at J, with 12 bases between. The CDR3 contains 15 residues. The variable domain in full, completed from reference TRBV7-2 and TRBJ2-3, reads GAGVSQSPSNKVTEKGKDVELRCDPISGHTALYWYRQSLGQGLEFLIYFQGNSAPDKSGLPSDRFSAERTGGSVSTLTIQRTQQEDSAVYLCASSFSPGFTDTQYFGPGTRLTVL.

This sequence joins TRBV11-2 and TRBJ2-7, with D possibly being TRBD2 (5 bases). Germline V CDR1 and CDR2: SGHAT, FQNNGV. CDR3 length equals 14 residues. Trimming took off 4 bases at V and 2 bases at J, with 12 bases between the two ends. The CDR3 DNA sequence: TGTGCCAGCAGCTACCTGGCGGGCACCTACGAGCAGTACGTC. Protein: CASSYLAGTYEQYV.